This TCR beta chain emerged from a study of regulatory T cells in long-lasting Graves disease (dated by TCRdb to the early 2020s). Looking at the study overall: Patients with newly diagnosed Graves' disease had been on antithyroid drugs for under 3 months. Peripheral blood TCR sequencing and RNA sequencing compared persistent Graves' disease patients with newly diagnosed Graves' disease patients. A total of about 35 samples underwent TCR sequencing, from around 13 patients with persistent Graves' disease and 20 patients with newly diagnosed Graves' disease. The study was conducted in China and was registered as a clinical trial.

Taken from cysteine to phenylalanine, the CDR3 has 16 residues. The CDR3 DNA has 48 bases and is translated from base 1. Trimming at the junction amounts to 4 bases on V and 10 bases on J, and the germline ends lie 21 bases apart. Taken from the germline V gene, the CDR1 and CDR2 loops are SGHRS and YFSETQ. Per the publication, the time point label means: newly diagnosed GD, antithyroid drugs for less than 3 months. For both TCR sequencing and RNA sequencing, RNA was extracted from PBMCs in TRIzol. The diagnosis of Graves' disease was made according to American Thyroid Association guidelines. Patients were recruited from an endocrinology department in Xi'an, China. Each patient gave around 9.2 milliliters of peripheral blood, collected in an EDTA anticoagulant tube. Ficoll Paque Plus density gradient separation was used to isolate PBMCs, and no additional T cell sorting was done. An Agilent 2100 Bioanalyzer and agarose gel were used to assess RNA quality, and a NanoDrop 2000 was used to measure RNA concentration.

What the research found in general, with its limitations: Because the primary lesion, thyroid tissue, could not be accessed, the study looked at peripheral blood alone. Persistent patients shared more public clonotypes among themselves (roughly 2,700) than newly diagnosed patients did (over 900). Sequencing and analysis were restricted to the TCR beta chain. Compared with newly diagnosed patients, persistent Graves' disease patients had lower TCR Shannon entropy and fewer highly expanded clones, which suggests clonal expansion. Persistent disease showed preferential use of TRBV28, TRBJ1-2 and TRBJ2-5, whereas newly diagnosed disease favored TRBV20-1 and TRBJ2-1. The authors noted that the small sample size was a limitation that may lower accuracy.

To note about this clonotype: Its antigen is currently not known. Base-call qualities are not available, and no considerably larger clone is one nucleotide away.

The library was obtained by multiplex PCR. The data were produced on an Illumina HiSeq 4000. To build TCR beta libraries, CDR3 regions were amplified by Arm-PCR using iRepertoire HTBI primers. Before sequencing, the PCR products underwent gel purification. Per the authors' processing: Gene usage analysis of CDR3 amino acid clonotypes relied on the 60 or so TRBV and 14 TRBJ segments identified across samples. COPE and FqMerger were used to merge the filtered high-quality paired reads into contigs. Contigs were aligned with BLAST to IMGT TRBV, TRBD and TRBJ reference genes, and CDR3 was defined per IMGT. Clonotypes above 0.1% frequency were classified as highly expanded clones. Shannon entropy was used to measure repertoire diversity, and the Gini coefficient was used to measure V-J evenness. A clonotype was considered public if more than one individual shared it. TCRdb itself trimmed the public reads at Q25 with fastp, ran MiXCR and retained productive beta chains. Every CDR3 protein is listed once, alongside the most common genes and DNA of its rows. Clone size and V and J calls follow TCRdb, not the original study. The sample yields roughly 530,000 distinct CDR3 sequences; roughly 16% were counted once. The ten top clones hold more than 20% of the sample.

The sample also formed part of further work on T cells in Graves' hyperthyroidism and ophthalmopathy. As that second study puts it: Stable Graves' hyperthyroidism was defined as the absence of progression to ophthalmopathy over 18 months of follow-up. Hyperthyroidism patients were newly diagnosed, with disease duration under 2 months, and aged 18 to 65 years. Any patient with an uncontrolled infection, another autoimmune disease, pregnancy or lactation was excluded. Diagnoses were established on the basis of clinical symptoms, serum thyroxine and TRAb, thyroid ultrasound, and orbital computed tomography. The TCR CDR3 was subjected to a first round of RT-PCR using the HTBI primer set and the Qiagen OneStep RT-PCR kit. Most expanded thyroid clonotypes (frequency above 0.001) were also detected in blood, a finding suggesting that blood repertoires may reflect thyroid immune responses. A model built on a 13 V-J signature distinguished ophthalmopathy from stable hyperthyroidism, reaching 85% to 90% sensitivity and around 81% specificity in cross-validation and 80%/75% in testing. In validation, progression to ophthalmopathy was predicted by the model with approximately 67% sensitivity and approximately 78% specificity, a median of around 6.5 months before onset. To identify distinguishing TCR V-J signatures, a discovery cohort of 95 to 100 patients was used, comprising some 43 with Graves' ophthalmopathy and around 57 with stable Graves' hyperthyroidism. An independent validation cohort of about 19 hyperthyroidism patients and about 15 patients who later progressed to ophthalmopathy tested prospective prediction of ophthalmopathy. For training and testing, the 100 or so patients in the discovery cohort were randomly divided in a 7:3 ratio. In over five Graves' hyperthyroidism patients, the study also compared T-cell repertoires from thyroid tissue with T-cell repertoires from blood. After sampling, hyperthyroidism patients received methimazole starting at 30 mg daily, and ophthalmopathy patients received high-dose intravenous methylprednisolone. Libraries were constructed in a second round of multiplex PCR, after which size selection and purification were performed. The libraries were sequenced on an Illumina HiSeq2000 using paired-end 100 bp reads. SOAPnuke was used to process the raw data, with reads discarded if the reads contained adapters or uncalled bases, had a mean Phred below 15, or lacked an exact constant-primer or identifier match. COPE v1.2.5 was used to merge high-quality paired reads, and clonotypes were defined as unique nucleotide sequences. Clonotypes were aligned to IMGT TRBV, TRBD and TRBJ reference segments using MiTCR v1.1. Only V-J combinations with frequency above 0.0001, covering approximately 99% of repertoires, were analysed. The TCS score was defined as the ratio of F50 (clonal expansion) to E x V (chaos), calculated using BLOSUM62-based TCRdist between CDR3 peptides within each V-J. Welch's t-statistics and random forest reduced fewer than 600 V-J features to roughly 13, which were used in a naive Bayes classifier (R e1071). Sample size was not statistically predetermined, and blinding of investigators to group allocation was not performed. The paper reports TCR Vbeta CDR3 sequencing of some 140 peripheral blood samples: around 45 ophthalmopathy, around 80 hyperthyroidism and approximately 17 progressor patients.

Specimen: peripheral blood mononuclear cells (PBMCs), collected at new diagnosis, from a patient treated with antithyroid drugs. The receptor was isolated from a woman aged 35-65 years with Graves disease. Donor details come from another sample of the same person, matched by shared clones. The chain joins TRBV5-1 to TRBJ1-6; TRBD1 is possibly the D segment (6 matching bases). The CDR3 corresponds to CASSLTGPGGGSPLHF. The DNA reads TGCGCCAGCAGCCTCACCGGGCCGGGAGGGGGGTCACCCCTCCACTTT.